This TCR beta chain emerged from a study of blood T cell repertoires in COVID-19 (dated by TCRdb to 2020 to 2021). Notes on the research overall: Samples from collaborators originated in the United States, Italy and Spain and spanned both the acute and convalescent phases of COVID-19. Sample metadata almost always included a de-identified subject ID, COVID-19 status, age in years and sex. The repertoires were released in a freely available public database meant as a resource for research on the immune response to SARS-CoV-2. Subjects who had been exposed to COVID-19, were actively infected with it, or had recovered from it provided the deeply sampled blood TCRbeta repertoires that made up the dataset. The prospective study material was composed of cDNA or gDNA derived from T cells, B-cell-depleted T cells, or PBMCs. Samples came from the ongoing ImmuneRACE study (first 160 participants) plus 1,254 subjects from 6 global collaborators. HLA class I and class II types, where available, came from metadata supplied by the sample provider rather than from assay-based typing.

The immunoSEQ Assay, a bias-controlled multiplex PCR, was used to amplify TCRbeta CDR3 regions from genomic DNA. On the study's bioinformatics: The number of nucleated cells in each sample was estimated from the amplification of reference gene primers within the assay. To quantify the absolute abundance of each unique TCRbeta CDR3 rearrangement, sequence reads were collapsed and filtered. For each sample, productive Simpson clonality was calculated by taking the square root of Simpson's diversity index across productive rearrangements. Sourced from immuneACCESS, this table was stored by TCRdb with only in-frame sequences that have V and J called. A share of the clones is absent; for the studies checked, an unresolved V gene accounts for under half, and the remainder has no known explanation. V, J and clone size reflect that table, while D and trimming were determined from the DNA. The sample data list approximately 210,000 clones, and 82% of these were observed just once. Of the sample, 12% falls within the top ten clones.

Participants in the prospective study were aged roughly 18 to 100 years, lived in about two dozen United States geographic areas, and enrolled through a virtual design. In the prospective study, cohorts were assigned on the basis of participant-reported clinical history obtained from a screening survey and a study questionnaire. Recovered participants in ImmuneRACE Cohort 3 were defined as having two consecutive negative NP/OP PCR tests, clearance from a healthcare professional, or resolution of symptoms. Each participant in the prospective study had whole blood, serum and a nasopharyngeal or oropharyngeal swab collected by mobile phlebotomists. Additional blood draws and questionnaires over an approximately 2-month period could optionally be provided by prospective study participants. Before DNA extraction, prospective study blood samples were shipped either frozen or at room temperature. This clone was seen a few times. Its antigen is still unknown. There are no base qualities to consult, and no much larger clone falls within one base.

The study at large found these results: How much clinical and demographic metadata was included differed by source and by participant, and the metadata was provided uncurated.

CDR1 LNHDA and CDR2 SQIVND are derived from the germline V gene (reference sequence). The CDR3 has 17 amino acids, counting the end cysteine and phenylalanine. The DNA shown is the 51-base CDR3, in frame from base 1. Clipping removes 4 bases from V and 4 bases from J, with 13 as the unmatched junction base count. The receptor chain draws on TRBV19 and TRBJ2-1; TRBD2 aligns with 7 central bases. The TCR sequence derives from a man aged 40-50 years who had recovered from COVID-19. Input material: PBMCs or T cells enriched from blood (not recorded which). The CDR3 in this case is CASSSSSGEKFYNEQFF. Here is the DNA: TGTGCCAGTAGTAGTTCTAGCGGAGAAAAGTTTTACAATGAGCAGTTCTTC.